This TCR beta chain was identified during a study of T-cell memory formation after mild COVID-19. Study-level information: Clusters of TCRs were largely donor specific. Findings of the study overall: There were some responding clones in pre-infection memory, which suggested that cross-reactive memory had joined.

On this clonotype: Its specificity is unknown.

This CDR3 has 15 residues. In germline, CDR1 is LGHNA, CDR2 YSLEER. V was shortened by 6 bases and J by 4 bases, with 15 bases between the two germline ends. TCR alpha and TCR beta cDNA libraries carrying sample barcodes and UMIs came from 5'RACE with constant-segment primers. TCRdb re-called the 5' RACE reads through MiXCR, storing one row per CDR3 protein. Of more than 350,000 distinct CDR3 sequences in the sample, about 17% were seen once. The J gene is TRBJ2-2, the V gene TRBV4-3; the D gene is possibly TRBD1 (6 bases). The sequence came from a man between 18 and 29 years old who had mild COVID-19 (a few samples of this study predate the infection). Cell type and time point are not known. Specimen: PBMCs or a T cell subset sorted from them (not recorded which). CDR3 sequence: CASRHHRVATGELFF. CDR3 DNA sequence: TGCGCCAGCAGACACCACAGGGTTGCCACCGGGGAGCTGTTTTTT.